This T cell receptor beta chain derives from a study of T cells in localized non-small cell lung cancer. Study findings and constraints: There was an association of higher blood T cell density with longer overall survival. Heterogeneity is still possible, as just one tumor region was sequenced. Adjacent uninvolved lung had the highest clonality, suggesting focused antigen responses. The appearance of a median approximately 55 of the top 100 tumor clones was seen in adjacent lung.

TCRdb's copy holds only in-frame clones and misses some; the assay was immunoSEQ multiplex PCR. Among about 78,000 clones listed, 84% were seen once. This CDR3 is 14 amino acids long. Trimming cost V 5 bases and J 2 bases; bases outside gene matches: 5. Germline lookup yields CDR1 MDHEN and CDR2 SYDVKM. For this clone: The target antigen is unknown. This sample also contains other DNA sequences that code for the same CDR3.

The specimen was peripheral blood, collected before any cancer treatment. The source of this sequence is a man between 40 and 69 years old with stage I lung adenocarcinoma. The chain links TRBV28 to TRBJ2-7; 8 positions match TRBD2. The CDR3 here is CASSLAGPPYEQYF. CDR3 sequence (DNA): TGTGCCAGCAGTCTAGCGGGTCCACCCTACGAGCAGTACTTC.